These T cell receptor beta chains were read from a single sample in a study of CD8+ T cells in alopecia areata. Sequenced by immunoSEQ multiplex PCR; TCRdb stores in-frame clones only, minus some. This sample yields 130,000 to 150,000 clones, of which around 49% are seen a single time; roughly 0.92% belongs to the top ten. Sequencing used CD4+ T cells sorted from blood, obtained at week 0. These TCRs come from a human donor with alopecia areata. Each CDR3 is given with its conserved first and last residue. The D gene is left open where the match is weak. Some rows mark clone size as missing; the rest say once, few, many or name a class of expanded clone.

D	size	V	J	CDR3	DNA
TRBD1	-	TRBV30	TRBJ2-7	CAWRERQGPWYEQYF	TGTGCCTGGAGGGAACGACAGGGACCCTGGTACGAGCAGTACTTC
TRBD2	-	TRBV29-1	TRBJ2-3	CSVPQREGPDTQYF	TGCAGCGTGCCCCAGCGGGAGGGCCCAGATACGCAGTATTTT
TRBD2	few	TRBV5-1	TRBJ2-5	CASRGTIQETQYF	TGCGCCAGCCGGGGGACTATACAAGAGACCCAGTACTTC
-	few	TRBV19	TRBJ2-1	CASSIGTANEQFF	TGTGCCAGTAGTATTGGGACCGCCAATGAGCAGTTCTTC
-	-	TRBV7-9	TRBJ1-1	CASSSFAQLAEAFF	TGTGCCAGCAGCTCATTTGCCCAGCTCGCTGAAGCTTTCTTT
TRBD1	-	TRBV30	TRBJ2-1	CAWSEGQAYNEQFF	TGTGCCTGGAGCGAGGGACAGGCCTACAATGAGCAGTTCTTC
-	-	TRBV5-6	TRBJ2-5	CASSTGLPGETQYF	TGTGCCAGCAGCACCGGCCTCCCGGGGGAGACCCAGTACTTC
-	once	TRBV29-1	TRBJ2-5	CSANEIAEAARTQYF	TGCAGCGCAAATGAAATCGCAGAAGCCGCCAGGACCCAGTACTTC
TRBD1	-	TRBV4-3	TRBJ2-2	CASSQESQGANTGELFF	TGCGCCAGCAGCCAAGAATCCCAGGGGGCGAACACCGGGGAGCTGTTTTTT
TRBD1	-	TRBV2	TRBJ1-5	CASSERGRSNQPQHF	TGTGCCAGCAGTGAGAGGGGGCGAAGCAATCAGCCCCAGCATTTT
-	few	TRBV7-9	TRBJ1-4	CASSLGYRPETNEKLFF	TGTGCCAGCAGCTTAGGTTATCGGCCAGAGACAAATGAAAAACTGTTTTTT
-	once	TRBV5-4	TRBJ2-5	CASSLGGAETQYF	TGTGCCAGCAGCTTGGGGGGGGCAGAGACCCAGTACTTC
-	-	TRBV27	TRBJ2-2	CASSFRAGELFF	TGTGCCAGCAGTTTCCGCGCCGGGGAGCTGTTTTTT
TRBD1	-	TRBV12-5	TRBJ2-2	CASGSGTGRTGELFF	TGTGCTAGTGGTTCCGGGACAGGGCGAACCGGGGAGCTGTTTTTT
-	few	TRBV4-3	TRBJ2-7	CASSQETGGLNLPYEQYF	TGCGCCAGCAGCCAAGAGACGGGGGGCCTCAATCTTCCCTACGAGCAGTACTTC
-	-	TRBV29-1	TRBJ2-1	CSVARPAAFSYNEQFF	TGCAGCGTCGCGAGACCAGCCGCCTTTTCCTACAATGAGCAGTTCTTC
-	many	TRBV12-5	TRBJ1-1	CASGLSGDTEAFF	TGTGCTAGTGGTTTGAGCGGAGACACTGAAGCTTTCTTT
TRBD1	-	TRBV7-2	TRBJ2-7	CASSLSRDRGYEQYF	TGTGCCAGCAGCTTGTCCCGGGACAGGGGCTACGAGCAGTACTTC
-	-	TRBV29-1	TRBJ1-3	CSASSGYGNTIYF	TGCAGCGCCTCTTCGGGGTACGGAAACACCATATATTTT
-	-	TRBV6-6	TRBJ1-5	CASSYVTGPNQPQHF	TGTGCCAGCAGTTACGTTACAGGCCCTAATCAGCCCCAGCATTTT
TRBD1	-	TRBV5-1	TRBJ2-6	CASSLPGQSSGANVLTF	TGCGCCAGCAGCTTGCCGGGACAGAGCTCTGGGGCCAACGTCCTGACTTTC
-	-	TRBV5-4	TRBJ2-3	CASSLQREGTDTQYF	TGTGCCAGCAGCTTGCAGAGGGAGGGCACAGATACGCAGTATTTT
-	-	TRBV27	TRBJ2-7	CASSYGSSSYEQYF	TGTGCCAGCAGTTACGGTTCTAGCTCCTACGAGCAGTACTTC
-	few	TRBV7-2	TRBJ2-2	CASSLVKPGGGELFF	TGTGCCAGCAGCTTAGTGAAGCCTGGAGGCGGGGAGCTGTTTTTT
-	-	TRBV29-1	TRBJ1-1	CSVSRGPGSEAFF	TGCAGCGTTTCCCGGGGACCAGGCTCTGAAGCTTTCTTT
-	-	TRBV29-1	TRBJ2-6	CSVLRPEGANVLTF	TGCAGCGTTTTGAGACCGGAGGGGGCCAACGTCCTGACTTTC
-	-	TRBV9	TRBJ2-1	CASSLGGEQFF	TGTGCCAGCAGCCTCGGGGGTGAGCAGTTCTTC
-	few	TRBV29-1	TRBJ2-1	CSVDLGSSYNEQFF	TGCAGCGTTGATCTTGGGAGCTCCTACAATGAGCAGTTCTTC
-	few	TRBV11-2	TRBJ2-6	CASSYTKSSGANVLTF	TGTGCCAGCAGCTATACTAAAAGCTCTGGGGCCAACGTCCTGACTTTC
-	few	TRBV7-8	TRBJ2-7	CASSLAGGRRADYEQYF	TGTGCCAGCAGCTTAGCGGGTGGGAGGAGGGCGGACTACGAGCAGTACTTC
-	-	TRBV30	TRBJ1-5	CAWSVQGGQPQHF	TGTGCCTGGAGTGTACAGGGCGGTCAGCCCCAGCATTTT
-	-	TRBV2	TRBJ2-6	CASSREGANVLTF	TGTGCATCCAGCAGGGAGGGGGCCAACGTCCTGACTTTC
TRBD1	-	TRBV29-1	TRBJ1-1	CSVVEDRGFTEAFF	TGCAGCGTTGTTGAGGACAGGGGATTCACTGAAGCTTTCTTT
-	few	TRBV4-1	TRBJ2-7	CASSRTPGRPEYEQYF	TGCGCCAGCAGCCGCACCCCGGGCAGGCCGGAGTACGAGCAGTACTTC
-	-	TRBV23-1	TRBJ1-5	CATKPGPRKFHQPQHF	TGCGCCACCAAACCTGGGCCCAGGAAGTTCCATCAGCCCCAGCATTTT
TRBD2	-	TRBV29-1	TRBJ2-2	CSGLRDGRSGELFF	TGCAGCGGCCTCCGGGACGGGAGGTCCGGGGAGCTGTTTTTT
-	-	TRBV7-2	TRBJ1-2	CASSFDGYNYGYTF	TGTGCCAGCAGCTTCGACGGATATAACTATGGCTACACCTTC
-	few	TRBV29-1	TRBJ1-1	CSGRGSNTEAFF	TGCAGTGGGCGGGGCAGTAACACTGAAGCTTTCTTT
-	-	TRBV7-7	TRBJ2-2	CASSVGKTGELFF	TGTGCTAGCAGCGTTGGGAAGACCGGGGAGCTGTTTTTT
-	-	TRBV29-1	TRBJ2-2	CSVGRLSGTGELFF	TGCAGCGTTGGTCGACTGTCGGGCACCGGGGAGCTGTTTTTT
-	-	TRBV11-2	TRBJ2-2	CASSLARGSNTGELFF	TGTGCCAGCAGCTTAGCCAGGGGTTCGAACACCGGGGAGCTGTTTTTT
-	-	TRBV30	TRBJ2-1	CAWSVRGRAVTYNEQFF	TGTGCCTGGAGTGTAAGGGGGAGGGCCGTTACTTACAATGAGCAGTTCTTC
-	few	TRBV15	TRBJ2-7	CATRKGSSYEQYF	TGTGCCACCAGGAAGGGGTCCTCCTACGAGCAGTACTTC
-	-	TRBV15	TRBJ2-2	CATSRERYGGTGELFF	TGTGCCACCAGCAGGGAGAGATATGGGGGGACCGGGGAGCTGTTTTTT
TRBD1	few	TRBV5-1	TRBJ2-7	CASSLNGFGQGPYEQYF	TGCGCCAGCAGCTTGAACGGGTTCGGACAGGGACCCTACGAGCAGTACTTC
TRBD2	few	TRBV29-1	TRBJ2-3	CSVVGSSGPRTDTQYF	TGCAGCGTTGTGGGTTCTAGCGGTCCCCGCACAGATACGCAGTATTTT